This T cell receptor (beta chain) was observed in a study of identical twins. A universal primer site came from template switching; cDNA carried unique molecular identifiers. One entry per CDR3 protein results from TCRdb running MiXCR on the 5' RACE reads. The repertoire has about 570,000 distinct CDR3 sequences, 9% to 10% of them found once; the top ten carry approximately 3%. The CDR3 consists of 15 residues. The ends were cut back, 9 bases at V and 8 bases at J, with 24 bases in the middle. CDR1 and CDR2 (germline): SGHRS, YFSETQ. This clonotype was detected ten times or more. Its antigen is unknown. Study-wide points: It was out-of-frame TCR alpha sharing in monozygotic twins that models underestimated. Invariant cells of the MAIT and iNKT types might have partly distorted the zero-insertion analyses. Beta clonotypes that were abundant in cord blood contained fewer insertions, a pattern absent from memory repertoires.

This sample was shared with a second study, whose subject was yellow fever vaccine responses in identical twins.

Source material: PBMCs. The sequence came from a woman younger than 35 in good health. This rearrangement joins TRBV5-1 to TRBJ2-1; D may be TRBD1 or TRBD2 (5 bases each). CDR3 coding DNA: TGCGCCATCGCCGGGTGGGGGAAAGATGGTCATGAGCAGTTCTTC. As protein: CAIAGWGKDGHEQFF.